This TCR beta chain was captured in a study of shared clonotypes between healthy human individuals. CDR1 is MNHEY and CDR2 is SMNVEV in the germline V gene (reference sequence). The V gene lost 1 base and the J gene lost 3 bases, with 16 bases spanning the gap. The CDR3 length is 16 residues. TCRdb keeps only in-frame clones here, not all; method: immunoSEQ multiplex PCR. The sample has over 800,000 clones, 80% to 95% seen once; the top ten hold nearly 25%. Naive CD8 isolation took CD45RO-negative cells positively selected for CCR7 and excluded terminally differentiated effector memory CD45RA+ cells.

Sequencing was done on a sample of naive CD8+ T cells sorted from blood. The source of this sequence is a man aged 25 to 45 in good health. This chain links TRBV27 with TRBJ2-7; D is perhaps TRBD1 (6 bases). The CDR3 region has the DNA TGTGCCAGCAGTTTATATCAGACAGGTCTTTTCTACGAGCAGTACTTC. It is translated as CASSLYQTGLFYEQYF.